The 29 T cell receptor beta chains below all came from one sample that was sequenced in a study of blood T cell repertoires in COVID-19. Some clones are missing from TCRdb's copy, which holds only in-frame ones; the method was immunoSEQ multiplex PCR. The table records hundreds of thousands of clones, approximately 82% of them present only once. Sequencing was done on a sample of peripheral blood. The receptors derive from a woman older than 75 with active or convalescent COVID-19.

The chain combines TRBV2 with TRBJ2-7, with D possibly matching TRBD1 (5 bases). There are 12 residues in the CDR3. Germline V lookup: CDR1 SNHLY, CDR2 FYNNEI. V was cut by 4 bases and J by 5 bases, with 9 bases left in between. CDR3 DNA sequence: TGTGCCAGCAGTGCAGGGTTCGACGAGCAGTACTTC. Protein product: CASSAGFDEQYF.

DNA of the CDR3: TGTGCCAGCTCACCGACTAGAGTCAAAAACATTCAGTACTTC. As protein: CASSPTRVKNIQYF. This chain connects TRBV18 to TRBJ2-4; perhaps TRBD2 as D (6 bases). Germline V gives CDR1 KGHSH, CDR2 LQKENI. The V and J ends lost 3 bases and 3 bases respectively, with 9 bases between them. The CDR3 is 14 amino acids.

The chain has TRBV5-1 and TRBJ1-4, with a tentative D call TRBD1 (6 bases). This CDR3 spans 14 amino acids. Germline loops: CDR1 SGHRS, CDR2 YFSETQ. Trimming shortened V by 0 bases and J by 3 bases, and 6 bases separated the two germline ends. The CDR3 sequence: CASSLGGPNEKLFF. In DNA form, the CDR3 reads TGCGCCAGCAGCTTGGGGGGGCCTAATGAAAAACTGTTTTTT.

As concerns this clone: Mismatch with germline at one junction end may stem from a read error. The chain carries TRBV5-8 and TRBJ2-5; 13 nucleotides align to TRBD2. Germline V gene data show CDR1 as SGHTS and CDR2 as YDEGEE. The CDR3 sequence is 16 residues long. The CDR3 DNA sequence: TGTGCCAGCAGATTGGGACTAGCGGGGATTCAAGAGACCCAGTACTTC. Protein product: CASRLGLAGIQETQYF.

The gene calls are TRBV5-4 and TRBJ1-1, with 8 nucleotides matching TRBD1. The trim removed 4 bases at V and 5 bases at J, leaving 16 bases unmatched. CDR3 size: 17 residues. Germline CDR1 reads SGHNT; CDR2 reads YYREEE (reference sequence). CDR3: CASSHGRGATGGTEAFF. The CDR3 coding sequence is TGTGCCAGCAGCCACGGGCGTGGGGCCACAGGGGGAACTGAAGCTTTCTTT.

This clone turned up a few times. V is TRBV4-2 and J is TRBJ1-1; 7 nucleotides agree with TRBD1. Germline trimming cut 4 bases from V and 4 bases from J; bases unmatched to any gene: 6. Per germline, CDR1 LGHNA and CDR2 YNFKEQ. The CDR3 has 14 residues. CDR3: CASSLGQTGTEAFF. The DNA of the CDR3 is TGTGCCAGCAGCCTGGGACAGACTGGCACTGAAGCTTTCTTT.

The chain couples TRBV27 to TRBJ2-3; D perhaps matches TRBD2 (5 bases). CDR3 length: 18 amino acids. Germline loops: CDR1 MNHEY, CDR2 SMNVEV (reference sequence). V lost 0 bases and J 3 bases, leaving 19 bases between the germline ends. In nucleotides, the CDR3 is TGTGCCAGCAGTTTATCGCGGAGAACCTCAGGAGGAACAGATACGCAGTATTTT. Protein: CASSLSRRTSGGTDTQYF.

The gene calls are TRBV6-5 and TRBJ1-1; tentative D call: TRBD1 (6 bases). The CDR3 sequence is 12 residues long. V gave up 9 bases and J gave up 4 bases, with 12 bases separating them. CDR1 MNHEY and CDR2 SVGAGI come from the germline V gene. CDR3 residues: CASQQGITEAFF. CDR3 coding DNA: TGTGCCAGTCAGCAGGGGATCACTGAAGCTTTCTTT.

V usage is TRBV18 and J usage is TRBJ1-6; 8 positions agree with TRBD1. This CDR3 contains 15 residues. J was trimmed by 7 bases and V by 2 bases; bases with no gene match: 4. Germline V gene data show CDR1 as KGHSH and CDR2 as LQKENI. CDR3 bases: TGTGCCAGCTCACCAGCAGGACAGGGCAATTCACCCCTCCACTTT. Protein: CASSPAGQGNSPLHF.

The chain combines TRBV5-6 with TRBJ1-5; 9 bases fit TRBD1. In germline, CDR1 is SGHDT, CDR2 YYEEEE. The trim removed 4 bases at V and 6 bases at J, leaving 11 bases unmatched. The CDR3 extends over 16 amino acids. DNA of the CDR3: TGTGCCAGCAGCGTGAACAGGGGGCGGTCAGGTCAGCCCCAGCATTTT. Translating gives CASSVNRGRSGQPQHF. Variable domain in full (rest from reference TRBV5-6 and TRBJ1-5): DAGVTQSPTHLIKTRGQQVTLRCSPKSGHDTVSWYQQALGQGPQFIFQYYEEEERQRGNFPDRFSGHQFPNYSSELNVNALLLGDSALYLCASSVNRGRSGQPQHFGDGTRLSIL.

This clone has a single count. CDR3 sequence reads: CASSPRGYNEQFF. As DNA, the CDR3 is TGTGCCAGCAGCCCCCGGGGGTACAATGAGCAGTTCTTC. The gene calls are TRBV11-3 and TRBJ2-1; D might be TRBD2 (6 bases). Looked up from germline, CDR1 is SGHNT and CDR2 is YENEEA. Deletions cut 5 bases from V and 4 bases from J, with 9 bases between. The CDR3 contains 13 residues.

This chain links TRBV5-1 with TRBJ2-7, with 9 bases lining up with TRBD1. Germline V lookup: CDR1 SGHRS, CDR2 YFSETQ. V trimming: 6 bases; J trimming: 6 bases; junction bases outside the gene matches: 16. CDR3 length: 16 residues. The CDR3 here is CASTPGQGGGMTEQYF. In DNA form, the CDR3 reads TGCGCCAGCACCCCGGGACAGGGAGGTGGGATGACCGAGCAGTACTTC.

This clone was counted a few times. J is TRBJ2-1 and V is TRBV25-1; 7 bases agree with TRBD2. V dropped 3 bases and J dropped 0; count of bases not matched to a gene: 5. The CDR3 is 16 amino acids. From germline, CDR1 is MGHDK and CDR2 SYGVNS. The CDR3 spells CASSDVGGSSYNEQFF. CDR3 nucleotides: TGTGCCAGCAGTGACGTTGGCGGGAGCTCCTACAATGAGCAGTTCTTC.

CDR3: CASSRQGYSPLHF. Written as DNA, the CDR3 is TGTGCCAGTAGTCGCCAGGGATATTCACCCCTCCACTTT. The J gene is TRBJ1-6, the V gene TRBV19; tentatively, D is TRBD1 (5 bases). Trimming took 5 bases from V and 8 from J, leaving 10 bases between them. This CDR3 has 13 amino acids. CDR1 LNHDA and CDR2 SQIVND come from the germline V gene (reference sequence).

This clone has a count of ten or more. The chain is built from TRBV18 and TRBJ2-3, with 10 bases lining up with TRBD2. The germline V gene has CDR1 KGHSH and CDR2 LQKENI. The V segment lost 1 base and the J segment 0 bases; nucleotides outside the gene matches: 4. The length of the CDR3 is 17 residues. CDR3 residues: CASSPQLAGTSTDTQYF. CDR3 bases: TGTGCCAGCTCACCACAACTAGCGGGAACTAGCACAGATACGCAGTATTTT.

The CDR3, as DNA: TGTGCCAGCAGCTCCGGGACAGGGGGCTCGGATTCACCCCTCCACTTT. It specifies CASSSGTGGSDSPLHF. The rearrangement links TRBV7-9 to TRBJ1-6; 12 bases are shared with TRBD1. The V gene end was trimmed by 4 bases and the J gene end by 8 bases; junction bases not matched to a gene: 6. CDR3 length: 16 amino acids. CDR1 SEHNR and CDR2 FQNEAQ come from the germline V gene (reference sequence).

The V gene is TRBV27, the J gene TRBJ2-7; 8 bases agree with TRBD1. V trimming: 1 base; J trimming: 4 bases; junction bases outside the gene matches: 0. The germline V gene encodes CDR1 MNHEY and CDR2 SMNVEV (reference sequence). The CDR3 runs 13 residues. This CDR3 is CASSLWDRYEQYF. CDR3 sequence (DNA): TGTGCCAGCAGTTTATGGGACAGGTACGAGCAGTACTTC.

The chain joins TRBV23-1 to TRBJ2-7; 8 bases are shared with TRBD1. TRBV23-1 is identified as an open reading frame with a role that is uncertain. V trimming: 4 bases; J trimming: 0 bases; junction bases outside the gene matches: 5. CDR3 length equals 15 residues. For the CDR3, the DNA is TGCGCCAGCAGTCCTAGGACAGGGCGCTCCTACGAGCAGTACTTC. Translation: CASSPRTGRSYEQYF.

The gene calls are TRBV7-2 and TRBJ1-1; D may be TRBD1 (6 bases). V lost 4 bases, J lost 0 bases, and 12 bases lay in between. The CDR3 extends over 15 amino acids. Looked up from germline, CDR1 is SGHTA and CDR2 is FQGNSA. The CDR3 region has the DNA TGTGCCAGCAGCTCCCAGACAGGTTTGAACACTGAAGCTTTCTTT. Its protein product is CASSSQTGLNTEAFF.

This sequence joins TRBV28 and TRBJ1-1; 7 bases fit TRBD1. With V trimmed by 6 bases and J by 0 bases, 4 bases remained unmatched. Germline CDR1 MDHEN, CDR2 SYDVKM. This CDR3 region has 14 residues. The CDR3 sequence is CASSLGTVNTEAFF. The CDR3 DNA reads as TGTGCCAGCAGCCTAGGGACAGTGAACACTGAAGCTTTCTTT. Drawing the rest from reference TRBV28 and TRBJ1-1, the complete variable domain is DVKVTQSSRYLVKRTGEKVFLECVQDMDHENMFWYRQDPGLGLRLIYFSYDVKMKEKGDIPEGYSVSREKKERFSLILESASTNQTSMYLCASSLGTVNTEAFFGQGTRLTVV.

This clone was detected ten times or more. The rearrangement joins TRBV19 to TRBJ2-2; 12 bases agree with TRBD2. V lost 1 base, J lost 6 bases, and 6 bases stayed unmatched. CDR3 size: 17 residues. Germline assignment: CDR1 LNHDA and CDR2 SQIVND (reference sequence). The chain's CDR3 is CASSIARLAGDAGELFF. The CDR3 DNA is TGTGCCAGTAGTATAGCCAGACTAGCGGGGGACGCCGGGGAGCTGTTTTTT.

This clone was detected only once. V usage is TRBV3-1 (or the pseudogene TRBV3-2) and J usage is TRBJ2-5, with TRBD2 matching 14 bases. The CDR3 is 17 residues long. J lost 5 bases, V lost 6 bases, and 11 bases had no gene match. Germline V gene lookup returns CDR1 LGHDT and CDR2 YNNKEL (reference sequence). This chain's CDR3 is CASSPHRTSGGRETQYF. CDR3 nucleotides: TGTGCCAGCAGTCCCCACCGGACTAGCGGGGGGCGGGAGACCCAGTACTTC.

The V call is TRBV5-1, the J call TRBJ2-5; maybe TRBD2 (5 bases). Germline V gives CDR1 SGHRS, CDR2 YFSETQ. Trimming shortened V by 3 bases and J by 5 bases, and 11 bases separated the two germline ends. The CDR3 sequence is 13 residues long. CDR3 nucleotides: TGCGCCAGCAGCTCTACTAGTACGGAGACCCAGTACTTC. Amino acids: CASSSTSTETQYF.

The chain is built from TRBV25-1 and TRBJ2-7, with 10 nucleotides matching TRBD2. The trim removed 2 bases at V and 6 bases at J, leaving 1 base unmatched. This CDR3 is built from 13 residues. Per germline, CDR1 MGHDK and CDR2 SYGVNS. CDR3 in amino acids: CASSEASGSEQYF. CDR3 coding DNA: TGTGCCAGCAGTGAAGCTAGCGGGAGCGAGCAGTACTTC.

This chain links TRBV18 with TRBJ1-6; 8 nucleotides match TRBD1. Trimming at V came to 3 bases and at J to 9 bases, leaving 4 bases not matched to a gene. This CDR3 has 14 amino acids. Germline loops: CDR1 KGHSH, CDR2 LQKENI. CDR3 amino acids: CASSPDRVGSPLHF. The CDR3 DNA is TGTGCCAGCTCACCGGACAGGGTCGGTTCACCCCTCCACTTT.

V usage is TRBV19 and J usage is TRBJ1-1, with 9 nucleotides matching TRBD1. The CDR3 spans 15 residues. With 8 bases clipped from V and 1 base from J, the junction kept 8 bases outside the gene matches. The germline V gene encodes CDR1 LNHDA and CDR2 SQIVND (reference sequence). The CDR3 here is CASGQTGQGNTEAFF. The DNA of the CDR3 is TGTGCCAGTGGACAAACGGGACAGGGGAACACTGAAGCTTTCTTT.

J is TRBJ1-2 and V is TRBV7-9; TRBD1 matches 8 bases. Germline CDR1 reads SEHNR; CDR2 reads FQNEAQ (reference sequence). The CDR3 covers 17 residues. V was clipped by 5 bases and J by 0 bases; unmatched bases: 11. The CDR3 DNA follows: TGTGCCAGCAGCCGCCGGACAGGGCTCCAGTCTAACTATGGCTACACCTTC. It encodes CASSRRTGLQSNYGYTF. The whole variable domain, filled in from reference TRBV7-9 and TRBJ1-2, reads DTGVSQNPRHKITKRGQNVTFRCDPISEHNRLYWYRQTLGQGPEFLTYFQNEAQLEKSRLLSDRFSAERPKGSFSTLEIQRTEQGDSAMYLCASSRRTGLQSNYGYTFGSGTRLTVV.

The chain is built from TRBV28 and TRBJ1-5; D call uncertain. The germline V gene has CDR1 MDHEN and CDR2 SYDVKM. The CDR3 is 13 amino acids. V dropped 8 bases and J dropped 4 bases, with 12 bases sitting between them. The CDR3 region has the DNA TGTGCCAGCTTGGCGGCGGGGAATCAGCCCCAGCATTTT. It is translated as CASLAAGNQPQHF.

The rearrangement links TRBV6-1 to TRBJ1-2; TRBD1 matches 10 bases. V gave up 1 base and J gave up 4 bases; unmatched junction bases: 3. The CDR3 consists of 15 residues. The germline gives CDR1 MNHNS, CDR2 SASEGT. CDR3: CASSEGQGAIYGYTF. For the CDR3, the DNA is TGTGCCAGCAGTGAAGGACAGGGGGCGATCTATGGCTACACCTTC.